This T cell receptor beta chain comes out of a study of T cell repertoires in cytomegalovirus infection. Across the study: Based on public TCR beta signatures, there were indications of CMV infection and of a matching HLA type.

TCRdb ran MiXCR on the reads and lists one entry per CDR3 protein. The table records hundreds of thousands of distinct CDR3 sequences, approximately 34% of them present only once. Study-wide points: What dominated the ex vivo response were HLA-C-restricted CMV-specific TCR beta clonotypes.

In the case of this clonotype: Its cognate antigen is unknown.

Germline V gene sequence: CDR1 SGHVT, CDR2 SQSDAQ. The V and J ends lost 3 bases and 5 bases, in that order; junction bases with no gene match: 8. The length of the CDR3 is 15 residues. This rearrangement joins TRBV7-4 to TRBJ2-5, with 8 positions matching TRBD1. The clonotype was recovered from a human donor in good health (CMV status not recorded). Some clones in this sample may be carry-over from other donors' samples. Sequencing was carried out using PBMCs. CDR3 residues: CASSFPRTGQETQYF. CDR3 bases: TGTGCCAGCAGCTTCCCCCGGACAGGGCAGGAGACCCAGTACTTC.